This T cell receptor beta chain comes out of a study of blood T cell repertoires in COVID-19. Study summary: Samples of COVID-19 (acute and convalescent) were obtained from the United States, Italy and Spain. T cells, B-cell-depleted T cells, or PBMCs provided the cDNA or gDNA that served as material.

Sequencing used immunoSEQ multiplex PCR; TCRdb keeps in-frame clones, though not all of them. The sample has approximately 150,000 clones, about 83% seen once. This clone was counted only a few times. Sequencing was done on a sample of peripheral blood. The receptor comes from a human donor in a cohort sampled during active COVID-19.

CDR3 sequence reads: CASSPGGRAGSSPLHF. As DNA, the CDR3 is TGTGCCAGCAGCCCCGGGGGAAGGGCGGGGAGTTCACCCCTCCACTTT. The rearrangement joins TRBV7-2 to TRBJ1-6; tentatively, D is TRBD1 (5 bases). The germline V and J ends were trimmed by 5 bases and 9 bases, with 20 bases remaining between them. Per the germline V gene, CDR1 is SGHTA and CDR2 is FQGNSA. There are 16 residues in the CDR3.